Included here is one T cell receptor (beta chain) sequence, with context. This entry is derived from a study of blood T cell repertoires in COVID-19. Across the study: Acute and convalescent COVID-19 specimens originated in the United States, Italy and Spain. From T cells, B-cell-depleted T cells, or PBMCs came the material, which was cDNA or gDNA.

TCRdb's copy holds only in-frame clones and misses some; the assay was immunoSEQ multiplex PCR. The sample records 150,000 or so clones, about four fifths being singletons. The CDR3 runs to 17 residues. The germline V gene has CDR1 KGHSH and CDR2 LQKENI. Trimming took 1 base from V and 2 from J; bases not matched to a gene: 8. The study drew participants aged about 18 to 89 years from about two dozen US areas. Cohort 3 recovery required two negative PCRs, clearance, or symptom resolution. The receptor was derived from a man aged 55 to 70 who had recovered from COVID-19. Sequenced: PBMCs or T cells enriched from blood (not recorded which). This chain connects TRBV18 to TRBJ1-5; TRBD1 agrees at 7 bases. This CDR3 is CASSPLHRGVGNQPQHF. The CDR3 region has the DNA TGTGCCAGCTCACCACTCCACAGGGGCGTGGGCAATCAGCCCCAGCATTTT. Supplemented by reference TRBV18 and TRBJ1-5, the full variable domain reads NAGVMQNPRHLVRRRGQEARLRCSPMKGHSHVYWYRQLPEEGLKFMVYLQKENIIDESGMPKERFSAEFPKEGPSILRIQQVVRGDSAAYFCASSPLHRGVGNQPQHFGDGTRLSIL.